A selection of T cell receptor beta chains follows, all from one sample in a study of regulatory T cells in long-lasting Graves disease. Via MiXCR, TCRdb re-called the multiplex PCR reads, giving one row per CDR3 protein. The sample consists of around 500,000 distinct CDR3 sequences, about 16% of them appearing once. This sample was also put to use in a study of T cells in Graves' hyperthyroidism and ophthalmopathy.

Sequenced here: peripheral blood mononuclear cells (PBMCs), sampled at new diagnosis, from a patient treated with antithyroid drugs. The receptors were gathered from a woman aged 40-60 years with Graves disease. The CDR3 runs from the conserved cysteine through the conserved F or W. Fields, in order: D gene, V gene, J gene, clone size, CDR3 DNA, CDR3 protein. The D gene is left open where the match is weak. A row's size may be missing; if present it is once, few, many or a size class.

TRBD1	TRBV24-1	TRBJ1-2	.	TGTGCCACCAGTGGGACAGGGGCTAACTATGGCTACACCTTC	CATSGTGANYGYTF
.	TRBV19	TRBJ2-7	few	TGTGCCAGTAGTAGCGGAGGGCTTACCTACGAGCAGTACTTC	CASSSGGLTYEQYF
.	TRBV6-1	TRBJ1-5	few	TGTGCCAGCACCCAGTCGTCGGGGGGCGGGCAGCCCCAGCATTTT	CASTQSSGGGQPQHF
.	TRBV7-9	TRBJ2-7	many	TGTGCCAGCAGCTTAGAGCAGAAGCACGAGCAGTACTTC	CASSLEQKHEQYF
.	TRBV6-2/TRBV6-3	TRBJ1-2	many	TGTGCCAGCAGGGGGGCGGGCCAGGGCCGCCTAAACCTCTATGGCTACACCTTC	CASRGAGQGRLNLYGYTF
.	TRBV3-1	TRBJ2-3	many	TGTGCCAGCAGACCCGGACCTTCAGATACGCAGTATTTT	CASRPGPSDTQYF
.	TRBV2	TRBJ1-1	many	TGTGCCAGCAGTGAGCTGTTGGCCCCCACTGAAGCTTTCTTT	CASSELLAPTEAFF
.	TRBV9	TRBJ1-1	many	TGTGCCAGCAGCGTAAAAGCGGTGAACACTGAAGCTTTCTTT	CASSVKAVNTEAFF
TRBD1	TRBV6-1	TRBJ2-7	many	TGTGCCAGCATCGGTGGGACGGACAGGGTGATCGGCGAGCAGTACTTC	CASIGGTDRVIGEQYF
TRBD2	TRBV7-2	TRBJ2-1	many	TGTGCCAGCAGCTCGACTAGCGGGTCCTACAATGAGCAGTTCTTC	CASSSTSGSYNEQFF
.	TRBV20-1	TRBJ1-3	many	TGCAGTGCTAGCAATAATCTGGGAAACACCATATATTTT	CSASNNLGNTIYF
.	TRBV20-1	TRBJ1-1	.	TGCAGTGCTAGTAGGGGAGCGCGGGACACTGAAGCTTTCTTT	CSASRGARDTEAFF
.	TRBV19	TRBJ1-1	many	TGTGCCAGTAGTATCCATGGGAACACTGAAGCTTTCTTT	CASSIHGNTEAFF